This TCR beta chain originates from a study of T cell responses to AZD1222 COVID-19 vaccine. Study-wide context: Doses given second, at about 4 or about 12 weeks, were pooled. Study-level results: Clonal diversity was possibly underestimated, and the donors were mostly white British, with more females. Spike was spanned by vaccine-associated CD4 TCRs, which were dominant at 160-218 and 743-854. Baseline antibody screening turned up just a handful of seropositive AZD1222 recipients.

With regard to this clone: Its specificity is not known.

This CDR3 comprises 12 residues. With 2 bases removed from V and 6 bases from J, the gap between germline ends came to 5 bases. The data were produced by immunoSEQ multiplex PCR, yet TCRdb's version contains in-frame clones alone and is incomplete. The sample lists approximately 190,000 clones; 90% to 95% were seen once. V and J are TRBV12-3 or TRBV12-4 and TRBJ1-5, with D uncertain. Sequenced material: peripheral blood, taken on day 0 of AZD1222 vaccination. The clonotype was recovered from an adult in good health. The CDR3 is CASSLIGQPQHF. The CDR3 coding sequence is TGTGCCAGCAGTTTAATAGGTCAGCCCCAGCATTTT.